The next 24 T cell receptor beta chains were all read from a single sample in a study of CD4 T cell repertoires in COVID-19. Profiling relied on immunoSEQ multiplex PCR, and the TCRdb table lists in-frame clones only, not all of them. The sample has about 25,000 clones; about 93% are singletons. No culture step preceded sequencing of the ex vivo isolated memory T cells. Material: circulating follicular helper CD4+ T cells (cTfh) from blood, obtained before the COVID-19 pandemic. The receptors were gathered from a human donor who had COVID-19.

The chain recombines TRBV29-1 with TRBJ2-7; 8 bases match TRBD1. The CDR3 loop spans 13 amino acids. Germline V gene sequence: CDR1 SQVTM, CDR2 ANQGSEA. Trimming removed 6 bases from V and 5 bases from J; junction bases left unmatched: 9. The DNA of the CDR3 is TGCAGCGTACGTACGGACAGGGTGAACGAGCAGTACTTC. As protein: CSVRTDRVNEQYF.

In the case of this clone: Other DNA sequences of this sample code for an identical CDR3. The chain carries TRBV6-5 and TRBJ2-7, with 8 bases fitting TRBD2. Germline CDR1 is MNHEY and CDR2 is SVGAGI. There are 15 residues in the CDR3. The V gene end was trimmed by 6 bases and the J gene end by 3 bases; junction bases not matched to a gene: 10. CDR3 in amino acids: CASSSGGGPYYEQYF. CDR3 DNA sequence: TGTGCCAGCAGCTCCGGGGGGGGGCCGTACTACGAGCAGTACTTC.

V gene TRBV6-6 combines with J gene TRBJ1-2, with 8 nucleotides matching TRBD1. The CDR3 runs to 13 residues. Per germline, CDR1 MNHNY and CDR2 SVGAGI (reference sequence). The J segment lost 6 bases and the V segment lost 7 bases, leaving 7 bases of the junction unmatched. This CDR3 reads CASTQGQVDGYTF. CDR3 coding DNA: TGTGCCAGCACCCAGGGACAGGTTGATGGCTACACCTTC.

The genes are TRBV28 and TRBJ2-7; 10 bases match TRBD2. V lost 5 bases and J lost 6; bases outside the gene matches: 19. Germline V gene lookup returns CDR1 MDHEN and CDR2 SYDVKM. The CDR3 is 18 amino acids. The CDR3, as DNA: TGTGCCAGCAGTGGACCGACTCGAGCGGGAGGGCCGTTGACCGAGCAGTACTTC. It translates to CASSGPTRAGGPLTEQYF.

This clone has a single count. The genes are TRBV19 and TRBJ2-5; TRBD2 aligns across 11 bases. Trimming cost V 3 bases and J 4 bases; bases outside gene matches: 4. The CDR3 length is 15 residues. Germline CDR1 LNHDA, CDR2 SQIVND (reference sequence). This CDR3 is CASSIYGTSGETQYF. In nucleotides, the CDR3 is TGTGCCAGTAGTATCTACGGGACTAGCGGAGAGACCCAGTACTTC.

V gene TRBV5-1 combines with J gene TRBJ1-5; weak D call: TRBD1 (5 bases). This CDR3 has 15 residues. With 0 bases removed from V and 7 bases from J, the gap between germline ends came to 14 bases. Germline CDR1 SGHRS, CDR2 YFSETQ. CDR3 residues: CASSLESGGKQPQHF. The CDR3 DNA reads as TGCGCCAGCAGCTTGGAATCTGGGGGGAAGCAGCCCCAGCATTTT.

This sequence joins TRBV9 and TRBJ1-5, with 8 nucleotides matching TRBD1. This CDR3 spans 15 amino acids. Germline CDR1 and CDR2: SGDLS and YYNGEE. V was pared by 3 bases and J by 0 bases, with 2 bases of the junction left unmatched. The CDR3 DNA reads TGTGCCAGCAGCGCGCAGGGGGCTAGCAATCAGCCCCAGCATTTT. Protein: CASSAQGASNQPQHF. Supplemented by reference TRBV9 and TRBJ1-5, the full variable domain reads DSGVTQTPKHLITATGQRVTLRCSPRSGDLSVYWYQQSLDQGLQFLIQYYNGEERAKGNILERFSAQQFPDLHSELNLSSLELGDSALYFCASSAQGASNQPQHFGDGTRLSIL.

The chain is built from TRBV5-1 and TRBJ2-7, with TRBD2 as a possible D gene (5 bases). V lost 2 bases and J 7 bases, leaving 16 bases between the germline ends. The CDR3 contains 14 residues. Germline assignment: CDR1 SGHRS and CDR2 YFSETQ. The CDR3 loop reads CASSLSPAWREQYF. Here the CDR3 DNA reads TGCGCCAGCAGCTTAAGTCCCGCTTGGAGGGAGCAGTACTTC.

The CDR3 DNA reads TGTGCCAGCAGCTTAGGGTCAGGGCCCTACGAGCAGTACTTC. Translating gives CASSLGSGPYEQYF. The V call is TRBV11-2, the J call TRBJ2-7; possible D gene TRBD1, 5 bases. Trimming cost V 1 base and J 2 bases, with 9 bases left between them. The germline gives CDR1 SGHAT, CDR2 FQNNGV. The length of the CDR3 is 14 residues. Supplemented by reference TRBV11-2 and TRBJ2-7, the full variable domain reads EAGVAQSPRYKIIEKRQSVAFWCNPISGHATLYWYQQILGQGPKLLIQFQNNGVVDDSQLPKDRFSAERLKGVDSTLKIQPAKLEDSAVYLCASSLGSGPYEQYFGPGTRLTVT.

This clone was counted once. The J gene is TRBJ1-5, the V gene TRBV4-1; perhaps TRBD1 as D (5 bases). Between the trimmed V and J ends, which lost 4 bases and 4 bases, there was a span of 14 bases. The CDR3 totals 15 residues. Per the germline V gene, CDR1 is MGHRA and CDR2 is YSYEKL. CDR3 DNA: TGCGCCAGCAGCCCCTCCCCTCAGGGAAATCAGCCCCAGCATTTT. It specifies CASSPSPQGNQPQHF.

V is TRBV5-8 and J is TRBJ1-1; TRBD1 is a possible D gene (6 bases). Germline CDR1 SGHTS, CDR2 YDEGEE. The V and J ends lost 0 bases and 3 bases respectively, with 15 bases between them. The CDR3 loop spans 16 amino acids. CDR3 nucleotides: TGTGCCAGCAGCTTGGAGCAGGGGTCGATCGACACTGAAGCTTTCTTT. Translating gives CASSLEQGSIDTEAFF.

The chain couples TRBV6-5 to TRBJ2-6; 7 nucleotides align to TRBD2. This CDR3 spans 15 amino acids. Germline V CDR1 and CDR2: MNHEY, SVGAGI. Losses at the gene ends were 2 bases for V and 2 bases for J; bases not matched to a gene: 0. The CDR3 reads CASSYGGAGANVLTF. DNA for the CDR3: TGTGCCAGCAGTTACGGGGGGGCTGGGGCCAACGTCCTGACTTTC.

This sequence joins TRBV6-6 and TRBJ1-2; perhaps TRBD1 as D (5 bases). V lost 6 bases and J lost 4, with 6 bases in between. The germline CDR1 and CDR2 sequences are MNHNY and SVGAGI (reference sequence). CDR3 length equals 11 residues. Here the CDR3 reads CASRQAYGYTF. Here the CDR3 DNA reads TGTGCCAGCAGACAGGCCTATGGCTACACCTTC.

This clone occurred once. A read error may account for a junction end that differs from germline. The V call is TRBV6-4, the J call TRBJ1-2; 7 bases are shared with TRBD1. CDR3 length equals 11 residues. Germline V gene data show CDR1 as MRHNA and CDR2 as SNTAGT. The CDR3 DNA sequence: TGTGCCAGCAGCTCCGGGACAGAGAGCGCCTTC. Translated: CASSSGTESAF.

The V call is TRBV28, the J call TRBJ2-2; 7 bases align to TRBD1. Germline V gene lookup returns CDR1 MDHEN and CDR2 SYDVKM. V lost 4 bases to trimming and J lost 7 bases; unmatched junction nucleotides: 6. The CDR3 loop spans 14 amino acids. This CDR3 is CASSSRGWIGELFF. CDR3 bases: TGTGCCAGCAGTTCCAGGGGGTGGATCGGGGAGCTGTTTTTT.

V is TRBV2 and J is TRBJ2-1, with 10 bases matching TRBD2. The germline gives CDR1 SNHLY, CDR2 FYNNEI. The CDR3 spans 15 residues. V shed 5 bases and J 4 bases; nucleotides not matched to a gene: 5. The CDR3 sequence is CASSFGLAEYNEQFF. The CDR3, as DNA: TGTGCCAGCAGTTTCGGACTAGCGGAGTACAATGAGCAGTTCTTC.

The sample holds a few counts of this clone. The rearrangement joins TRBV10-3 to TRBJ2-7, with 8 bases lining up with TRBD1. V gave up 6 bases and J gave up 1 base; unmatched junction bases: 5. Germline V gives CDR1 ENHRY, CDR2 SYGVKD. The CDR3 has 14 residues. Written as DNA, the CDR3 is TGTGCCATCAGCCGGGACAGGATTTCCTACGAGCAGTACTTC. Translation: CAISRDRISYEQYF.

The chain combines TRBV29-1 with TRBJ2-7; 9 bases line up with TRBD2. The V segment lost 7 bases and the J segment 6 bases; nucleotides outside the gene matches: 10. CDR3 length: 13 amino acids. The germline V gene has CDR1 SQVTM and CDR2 ANQGSEA. The CDR3 here is CSAERAGGSEQYF. CDR3 sequence (DNA): TGCAGCGCCGAGAGGGCGGGAGGGAGCGAGCAGTACTTC.

The rearrangement links TRBV7-3 to TRBJ2-2; TRBD2 matches at 8 bases. V lost 8 bases to trimming and J lost 2 bases; unmatched junction nucleotides: 4. This CDR3 has 14 amino acids. Germline CDR1 is SGHTA and CDR2 is FQGTGA. The CDR3 loop is CASHAGGNTGELFF. As DNA, the CDR3 is TGTGCCAGCCATGCGGGGGGAAACACCGGGGAGCTGTTTTTT.

A note on this clone: Other DNA sequences in the sample encode the same CDR3. The rearrangement links TRBV18 to TRBJ1-5; 12 nucleotides align to TRBD1. Looked up from germline, CDR1 is KGHSH and CDR2 is LQKENI. V shed 3 bases, J shed 9 bases, and the junction held 15 bases outside the gene matches. The CDR3 is 18 residues long. The CDR3 coding sequence is TGTGCCAGCTCACCCCCCGCCGGGACAGGGGGCGCCCGGAGGCCCCAGCATTTT. Translating it yields CASSPPAGTGGARRPQHF.

The J gene is TRBJ2-5, the V gene TRBV4-2, with 9 bases identical to TRBD2. The CDR3 length is 19 residues. The germline gives CDR1 LGHNA, CDR2 YNFKEQ. With 1 base clipped from V and 5 bases from J, the junction kept 17 bases outside the gene matches. DNA of the CDR3: TGTGCCAGCAGCCAAGGCATTGCCGGGGGCGGGGGGGCGGAGGAGACCCAGTACTTC. It is translated as CASSQGIAGGGGAEETQYF.

The genes are TRBV19 and TRBJ2-2; D ambiguous. The length of the CDR3 is 14 residues. The germline V gene has CDR1 LNHDA and CDR2 SQIVND (reference sequence). Trimming pared 7 bases from V and 4 bases from J, leaving 13 bases between. This CDR3 is CASIKARGTGELFF. The CDR3 bases are TGTGCCAGTATTAAGGCGCGAGGCACCGGGGAGCTGTTTTTT.

J is TRBJ2-1 and V is TRBV5-5, with a tentative D call TRBD2 (6 bases). Germline loops: CDR1 SGHKS, CDR2 YYEKEE (reference sequence). CDR3 length: 15 residues. Trimming cost V 4 bases and J 2 bases, with 13 bases left between them. CDR3 loop: CASSLGGVAYNEQFF. DNA for the CDR3: TGTGCCAGCAGCCTCGGCGGGGTAGCCTACAATGAGCAGTTCTTC.

The V call is TRBV5-4, the J call TRBJ1-2, with 7 bases lining up with TRBD1. Germline V gives CDR1 SGHNT, CDR2 YYREEE (reference sequence). This CDR3 spans 15 amino acids. With V trimmed by 1 base and J by 2 bases, 5 bases remained unmatched. CDR3 DNA: TGTGCCAGCAGCTTGATCGAGGGACAGAACTATGGCTACACCTTC. Its translation: CASSLIEGQNYGYTF.